The clone carrying this T cell receptor (beta chain) was counted many times. Antigen specificity is unknown. These data come from a study of T-cell reconstitution after alpha-beta-depleted transplantation in children. Overall study results and limits: T cells produced anew were the main source of T-cell counts and diversity one year after transplant.

Unique molecular identifiers were incorporated when the TCRbeta library was constructed. One entry per CDR3 protein, called by TCRdb with MiXCR from the PCR reads. Of approximately 650,000 distinct CDR3 sequences listed, under 15% are singletons. Germline CDR1 and CDR2: SGHRS and YFSETQ. J gave up 6 bases and V 4 bases, and 13 bases lay outside the gene matches. The CDR3 loop spans 16 amino acids. The clonotype originates from a girl aged 2 to 10 with congenital amegakaryocytic thrombocytopenia, due to receive a stem cell transplant. The J gene is TRBJ2-1, the V gene TRBV5-1, with 7 bases that match TRBD2. The source was PBMCs, collected before TCRalphabeta/CD19-depleted stem cell transplant. This CDR3 is CASSPSGGAPPNEQFF. The CDR3 nucleotides are TGCGCCAGCAGCCCGTCGGGGGGAGCCCCCCCCAATGAGCAGTTCTTC.